This note documents a single T cell receptor beta chain sequence. This sample was taken from a study of blood T cell repertoires in COVID-19. Study at large: T cells, B-cell-depleted T cells, or PBMCs provided the cDNA or gDNA that served as material.

The authors' processing: Reference gene primer amplification gave estimated nucleated cell counts. The table came from immunoSEQ multiplex PCR; TCRdb's copy has only in-frame clones and leaves some out. V and J calls and clone size are as listed in that table; D and trimming were resolved from the DNA. The profile covers about 99,000 clones, with about 92% appearing a single time and 15% to 20% taken by the ten largest. Sequencing was performed on peripheral blood. This receptor was taken from an elderly woman in a cohort sampled during active COVID-19.

The DNA of the CDR3 is TGTGCCAGCAGCTTAGGAACTAGCGGGAGGGCCGGGAAGACCCAGTACTTC. This gives the protein CASSLGTSGRAGKTQYF. The chain employs TRBV7-2 and TRBJ2-5, with 13 positions matching TRBD2. There are 17 residues in the CDR3. The V and J ends lost 1 base and 6 bases, in that order; junction bases with no gene match: 8. Germline CDR1 reads SGHTA; CDR2 reads FQGNSA.